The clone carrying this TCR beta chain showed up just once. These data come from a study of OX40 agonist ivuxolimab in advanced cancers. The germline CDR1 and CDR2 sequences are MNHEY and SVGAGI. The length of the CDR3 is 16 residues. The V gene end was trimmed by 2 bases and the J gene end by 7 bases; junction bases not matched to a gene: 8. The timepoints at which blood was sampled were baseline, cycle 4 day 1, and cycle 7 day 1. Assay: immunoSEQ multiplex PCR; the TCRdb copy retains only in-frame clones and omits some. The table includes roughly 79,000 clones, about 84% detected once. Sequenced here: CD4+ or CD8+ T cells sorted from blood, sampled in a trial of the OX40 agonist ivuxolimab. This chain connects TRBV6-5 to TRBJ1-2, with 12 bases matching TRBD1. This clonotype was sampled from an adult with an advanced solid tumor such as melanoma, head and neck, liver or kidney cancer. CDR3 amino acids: CASSYDPGQGASGYTF. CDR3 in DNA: TGTGCCAGCAGTTACGATCCGGGACAGGGGGCGTCTGGCTACACCTTC.